These 30 T cell receptor beta chains were all obtained from the same sample, sequenced in a study of blood T cell repertoires in COVID-19. The protocol was immunoSEQ multiplex PCR, while the TCRdb copy is restricted to in-frame clones and leaves out a portion. The sample yields about 100,000 clones, 70% to 90% seen once. The sequenced material came from peripheral blood. The source of these receptors is a man in his fifties or sixties with active COVID-19.

The chain employs TRBV27 and TRBJ2-7, with D possibly TRBD2 on 6 matching bases. The germline V gene has CDR1 MNHEY and CDR2 SMNVEV (reference sequence). The CDR3 contains 16 residues. The V and J ends lost 5 bases and 3 bases respectively, with 20 bases between them. CDR3 bases: TGTGCCAGCAGTCCCATTGGAACTAGCTGGAACTACGAGCAGTACTTC. This sequence encodes CASSPIGTSWNYEQYF.

The V call is TRBV19, the J call TRBJ1-6; D possibly corresponds to TRBD1 (5 bases). Germline CDR1 is LNHDA and CDR2 is SQIVND (reference sequence). The V end lost 10 bases, the J end lost 7 bases, and 20 bases lay between the germline ends. The CDR3 extends over 15 amino acids. The CDR3 coding sequence is TGTGCCACTACCGATAGGGTTCCAGGGAATTCACCCCTCCACTTT. This translates into CATTDRVPGNSPLHF.

The chain employs TRBV5-1 and TRBJ2-3; 7 bases fit TRBD2. V was clipped by 5 bases and J by 5 bases; unmatched bases: 8. This CDR3 spans 14 amino acids. Germline V gene data show CDR1 as SGHRS and CDR2 as YFSETQ. The CDR3 protein is CASRNAGVRDTQYF. DNA for the CDR3: TGCGCCAGCAGAAATGCGGGGGTTAGAGATACGCAGTATTTT.

About this clone: The germline gene is not matched at one end of the junction; a read error may be the cause. The rearrangement uses TRBV25-1 and TRBJ2-5; TRBD1 is a possible D gene (5 bases). The germline V gene has CDR1 MGHDK and CDR2 SYGVNS. CDR3 length equals 12 residues. The CDR3 DNA reads as TGTGCCAGCAGCGTCGTTTTAGGGGCGACGAACTTC. Protein: CASSVVLGATNF.

This clone was counted between two and nine times. V is TRBV3-1 (or the pseudogene TRBV3-2) and J is TRBJ2-7, with D possibly being TRBD1 (6 bases). Germline values: CDR1 LGHDT, CDR2 YNNKEL (reference sequence). The V and J ends lost 3 bases and 6 bases respectively, with 9 bases between them. The CDR3 contains 12 residues. The CDR3 is CASSQLGGEQYF. For the CDR3, the DNA is TGTGCCAGCAGCCAGCTAGGGGGCGAGCAGTACTTC.

The rearrangement links TRBV10-1 to TRBJ1-4, with D maybe TRBD1 (5 bases). This CDR3 comprises 12 residues. Germline loops: CDR1 WNHNN, CDR2 SYGVQD (reference sequence). V lost 9 bases and J 3 bases, leaving 8 bases between the germline ends. CDR3 coding DNA: TGCGCCAGAGACAGTGCTAATGAAAAACTGTTTTTT. Translating gives CARDSANEKLFF.

This clone was counted only a few times. V and J are TRBV9 and TRBJ2-1; D might be TRBD1 (6 bases). This CDR3 has 15 residues. Germline lookup yields CDR1 SGDLS and CDR2 YYNGEE. V was cut by 0 bases and J by 9 bases, with 16 bases left in between. Here the CDR3 DNA reads TGTGCCAGCAGCGTAGGTAATGTGGGGGCGGGTGAGCAGTTCTTC. Translation gives CASSVGNVGAGEQFF.

The chain has TRBV11-3 and TRBJ1-1; 10 bases agree with TRBD1. With V trimmed by 6 bases and J by 7 bases, 11 bases remained unmatched. This CDR3 contains 15 residues. The germline CDR1 and CDR2 sequences are SGHNT and YENEEA. The CDR3 DNA follows: TGTGCCAGCAGTTTAACCGGGACAGGGGTGAGTGAAGCTTTCTTT. Its translation: CASSLTGTGVSEAFF.

The chain couples TRBV19 to TRBJ1-2, with 7 bases aligning to TRBD1. CDR1 and CDR2 (germline): LNHDA, SQIVND (reference sequence). V dropped 2 bases and J dropped 6; count of bases not matched to a gene: 6. The CDR3 covers 14 residues. The CDR3 sequence: CASSIPQGEHGYTF. The CDR3 DNA is TGTGCCAGTAGTATACCGCAGGGGGAACATGGCTACACCTTC.

This chain links TRBV29-1 with TRBJ1-1; no reliable D call. The V end was cut by 8 bases, the J end by 7 bases, with 20 bases between. CDR3 length: 13 amino acids. The V gene's germline CDR1 is SQVTM and CDR2 ANQGSEA. In DNA form, the CDR3 reads TGCAGCCCGCAGCGGGTCCTTAGTAGTGAAGCTTTCTTT. Translated: CSPQRVLSSEAFF.

The chain recombines TRBV10-3 with TRBJ1-2; D unresolved. CDR1 is ENHRY, CDR2 SYGVKD, per germline. CDR3 length: 14 amino acids. V was cut by 2 bases and J by 6 bases, with 13 bases left in between. The DNA for the CDR3 is TGTGCCATCAGTGAGAACAGCGACGGGAATGGCTACACCTTC. It translates to CAISENSDGNGYTF.

The rearrangement joins TRBV27 to TRBJ2-3; 8 nucleotides line up with TRBD2. With V trimmed by 5 bases and J by 3 bases, 7 bases remained unmatched. The CDR3 has 15 residues. Germline V gives CDR1 MNHEY, CDR2 SMNVEV (reference sequence). The CDR3 sequence: CASSRSLAGTDTQYF. In DNA form, the CDR3 reads TGTGCCAGCAGTCGATCGTTAGCGGGGACAGATACGCAGTATTTT.

This chain links TRBV7-9 with TRBJ2-2; 15 positions agree with TRBD2. Germline-derived CDR1 and CDR2 are SEHNR and FQNEAQ (reference sequence). J lost 4 bases, V lost 5 bases, and 5 bases had no gene match. The CDR3 spans 17 residues. The chain's CDR3 is CASSRGLAGGLTGELFF. The DNA of the CDR3 is TGTGCCAGCAGCCGAGGACTAGCGGGGGGGCTCACCGGGGAGCTGTTTTTT. Drawing the rest from reference TRBV7-9 and TRBJ2-2, the complete variable domain is DTGVSQNPRHKITKRGQNVTFRCDPISEHNRLYWYRQTLGQGPEFLTYFQNEAQLEKSRLLSDRFSAERPKGSFSTLEIQRTEQGDSAMYLCASSRGLAGGLTGELFFGEGSRLTVL.

The chain employs TRBV3-1 (or the pseudogene TRBV3-2) and TRBJ2-2, with TRBD1 as a possible D gene (6 bases). The CDR3 covers 17 residues. V lost 1 base to trimming and J lost 1 base, with 13 bases between them. The V gene's germline CDR1 is LGHDT and CDR2 YNNKEL (reference sequence). The CDR3 is CASSQGIQGRNTGELFF. In DNA, the CDR3 is TGTGCCAGCAGCCAAGGAATACAGGGAAGGAACACCGGGGAGCTGTTTTTT.

The chain joins TRBV7-9 to TRBJ2-2, with a weak D call TRBD2 (5 bases). CDR1 is SEHNR, CDR2 FQNEAQ, per germline (reference sequence). The V end lost 5 bases, the J end lost 6 bases, and 10 bases lay between the germline ends. CDR3 size: 13 residues. In DNA form, the CDR3 reads TGTGCCAGCAGCCCGAGGGCTGCCGGGGAGCTGTTTTTT. This sequence encodes CASSPRAAGELFF.

The V call is TRBV9, the J call TRBJ1-6; D may be TRBD1 (6 bases). This CDR3 spans 18 amino acids. Germline loops: CDR1 SGDLS, CDR2 YYNGEE. Trimming cost V 2 bases and J 1 base, with 16 bases left between them. The CDR3 region is CASSVGRGIGSYNSPLHF. CDR3 bases: TGTGCCAGCAGCGTTGGAAGGGGGATAGGATCCTATAATTCACCCCTCCACTTT.

This chain joins TRBV9 and TRBJ1-5, with a tentative D call TRBD1 (5 bases). CDR1 and CDR2 (germline): SGDLS, YYNGEE. This CDR3 region has 13 residues. V was clipped by 3 bases and J by 4 bases, with 8 bases between them. CDR3 protein: CASSADRNQPQHF. The CDR3 DNA sequence: TGTGCCAGCAGCGCCGACAGAAATCAGCCCCAGCATTTT.

The gene calls are TRBV5-8 and TRBJ2-2; perhaps TRBD1 as D (5 bases). The CDR3 loop spans 15 amino acids. Deletions cut 4 bases from V and 5 bases from J, with 15 bases between. Per the germline V gene, CDR1 is SGHTS and CDR2 is YDEGEE. The CDR3 bases are TGTGCCAGCAGCACGGGCGACAGCCCGACCGGGGAGCTGTTTTTT. Translated, it gives CASSTGDSPTGELFF.

J is TRBJ2-5 and V is TRBV7-2; tentative D call: TRBD1 (6 bases). CDR3 length equals 15 residues. Trimming took 5 bases from V and 0 from J, leaving 13 bases between them. Germline V gives CDR1 SGHTA, CDR2 FQGNSA. CDR3 in DNA: TGTGCCAGCAGCGCGGACAGCTTCTACCAAGAGACCCAGTACTTC. It codes for CASSADSFYQETQYF.

Comments on this clone: This sample includes further DNA sequences coding for the same CDR3. The genes are TRBV12-3 or TRBV12-4 and TRBJ2-7; 7 bases are a match to TRBD1. Unmatched junction bases numbered 2, after V lost 5 bases and J lost 4 bases. The CDR3 totals 12 residues. Written as DNA, the CDR3 is TGTGCCAGCAGTCCAGGGGGATACGAGCAGTACTTC. This codes for CASSPGGYEQYF.

The J gene is TRBJ2-3, the V gene TRBV5-1; 11 nucleotides line up with TRBD1. Germline V CDR1 and CDR2: SGHRS, YFSETQ. This CDR3 has 16 residues. V shed 5 bases and J 3 bases; nucleotides not matched to a gene: 8. CDR3 loop: CASRSAGQGGTDTQYF. For the CDR3, the DNA is TGCGCCAGCAGGTCCGCGGGACAGGGGGGAACAGATACGCAGTATTTT. The full variable domain, rest sourced from reference TRBV5-1 and TRBJ2-3, is KAGVTQTPRYLIKTRGQQVTLSCSPISGHRSVSWYQQTPGQGLQFLFEYFSETQRNKGNFPGRFSGRQFSNSRSEMNVSTLELGDSALYLCASRSAGQGGTDTQYFGPGTRLTVL.

The V and J genes are TRBV9 and TRBJ2-1; 7 nucleotides line up with TRBD1. After removal of 0 bases from V and 5 bases from J, the junction contained 5 bases not matched to a gene. The germline gives CDR1 SGDLS, CDR2 YYNGEE. The CDR3 spans 15 residues. The CDR3 bases are TGTGCCAGCAGCGTAGGACAGGGCCTTCACAATGAGCAGTTCTTC. Its translation is CASSVGQGLHNEQFF.

The chain recombines TRBV4-2 with TRBJ2-1; TRBD1 agrees at 7 bases. Germline V gene lookup returns CDR1 LGHNA and CDR2 YNFKEQ. V shed 1 base and J 15 bases; nucleotides not matched to a gene: 6. This CDR3 contains 12 residues. CDR3 bases: TGTGCCAGCAGCCAAGGACAGGGTTCTCGGTTCTTC. Translated: CASSQGQGSRFF.

V usage is TRBV10-3 and J usage is TRBJ2-6; D call uncertain. Germline assignment: CDR1 ENHRY and CDR2 SYGVKD. There are 14 residues in the CDR3. V lost 3 bases to trimming and J lost 0 bases, with 3 bases between them. CDR3 residues: CAISDYSGANVLTF. Written as DNA, the CDR3 is TGTGCCATCAGTGACTACTCTGGGGCCAACGTCCTGACTTTC.

The rearrangement joins TRBV4-1 to TRBJ1-2, with D unresolved. The CDR3 length is 12 residues. Trimming cost V 1 base and J 4 bases, with 4 bases left between them. Germline loops: CDR1 MGHRA, CDR2 YSYEKL. CDR3 nucleotide sequence: TGCGCCAGCAGCCAAGGAGTCTATGGCTACACCTTC. It specifies CASSQGVYGYTF.

The rearrangement links TRBV6-5 to TRBJ1-3; maybe TRBD1 (5 bases). The CDR3 is 14 residues long. The germline gives CDR1 MNHEY, CDR2 SVGAGI. The V gene lost 5 bases and the J gene lost 6 bases, with 14 bases spanning the gap. For the CDR3, the DNA is TGTGCCAGCAGTCAGGGACTGTACCTAAACACCATATATTTT. Translating it yields CASSQGLYLNTIYF.

The chain couples TRBV7-2 to TRBJ2-4, with 10 bases fitting TRBD2. There are 14 residues in the CDR3. Germline CDR1 and CDR2: SGHTA and FQGNSA. V trimming: 2 bases; J trimming: 7 bases; junction bases outside the gene matches: 2. Here the CDR3 DNA reads TGTGCCAGCAGCTTATCACTAGCGGGGAACATTCAGTACTTC. It yields the protein CASSLSLAGNIQYF. Complete variable domain (other parts from reference TRBV7-2 and TRBJ2-4): GAGVSQSPSNKVTEKGKDVELRCDPISGHTALYWYRQSLGQGLEFLIYFQGNSAPDKSGLPSDRFSAERTGGSVSTLTIQRTQQEDSAVYLCASSLSLAGNIQYFGAGTRLSVL.

Only one count was recorded for this clone. The V call is TRBV2, the J call TRBJ2-3, with 7 bases lining up with TRBD1. V lost 6 bases, J lost 3 bases, and 3 bases stayed unmatched. The germline V gene encodes CDR1 SNHLY and CDR2 FYNNEI. This CDR3 has 13 residues. The CDR3 nucleotides read TGTGCCAGCAGGGCGGACAGGACAGATACGCAGTATTTT. This translates into CASRADRTDTQYF.

This sequence joins TRBV7-3 and TRBJ2-1, with 9 bases aligning to TRBD1. The V and J ends lost 4 bases and 9 bases, in that order; junction bases with no gene match: 7. Germline V gene data show CDR1 as SGHTA and CDR2 as FQGTGA. This CDR3 has 14 residues. The CDR3 DNA sequence: TGTGCCAGCAGCTCCGGGACAGGGTCTGTTGAGCAGTTCTTC. It codes for CASSSGTGSVEQFF.

The genes are TRBV4-3 and TRBJ1-2, with TRBD1 matching over 10 bases. The CDR3 length is 16 residues. Germline trimming cut 5 bases from V and 4 bases from J; bases unmatched to any gene: 10. Germline assignment: CDR1 LGHNA and CDR2 YSLEER. The CDR3 sequence is CASSSGTGALGYGYTF. The CDR3 region has the DNA TGCGCCAGCAGCTCTGGGACAGGGGCCCTAGGCTATGGCTACACCTTC.